Sequencing of this TCR beta chain was carried out in a study of T cell responses to AZD1222 COVID-19 vaccine. Across the study: Both about-4-week and about-12-week second-dose recipients were combined.

The CDR3 contains 18 residues. The V end lost 5 bases, the J end lost 0 bases, and 17 bases lay between the germline ends. Per germline, CDR1 MNHEY and CDR2 SVGEGT. Sequenced by immunoSEQ multiplex PCR; TCRdb stores in-frame clones only, minus some. The sample yields approximately 100,000 clones, roughly nine tenths seen once. Study-wide results and caveats: Only a handful of AZD1222 recipients tested seropositive at baseline.

As to this clone: Its antigen remains unidentified.

The clonotype comes from an adult in good health. The rearrangement links TRBV6-2 or TRBV6-3 to TRBJ1-6; no reliable D call. The material sequenced was peripheral blood, taken on day 0 of AZD1222 vaccination. The CDR3 DNA is TGTGCCAGCAGTGACCCCCGCAGGTCAAGCTCCTATAATTCACCCCTCCACTTT. Its translation is CASSDPRRSSSYNSPLHF.